Sequencing of this TCR beta chain was carried out in a study of T cell responses to AZD1222 COVID-19 vaccine. Germline assignment: CDR1 MGHRA and CDR2 YSYEKL. The CDR3 is 15 residues long. V lost 1 base to trimming and J lost 2 bases, with 11 bases between them. In regard to this clone: The antigen remains undetermined.

Points from the study as a whole: Repertoires were collected only later (after the peak T cell response had occurred). The donor group comprised mostly white British people and more females; the analysis possibly underestimated clonal diversity. Recipients of AZD1222 seropositive at baseline numbered only five or six.

Using immunoSEQ multiplex PCR, the repertoire was profiled, and TCRdb retains in-frame clones only, with some absent. The data contain around 190,000 clones, 94% of them singletons. V gene TRBV4-1 combines with J gene TRBJ1-1; D might be TRBD1 (5 bases). The source is an adult who received the AZD1222 COVID-19 vaccine. Specimen: peripheral blood, collected 28 days after the second AZD1222 dose. The CDR3 nucleotides are TGCGCCAGCAGCCAAGTGGGACTTCAAAACACTGAAGCTTTCTTT. Translated, it gives CASSQVGLQNTEAFF.